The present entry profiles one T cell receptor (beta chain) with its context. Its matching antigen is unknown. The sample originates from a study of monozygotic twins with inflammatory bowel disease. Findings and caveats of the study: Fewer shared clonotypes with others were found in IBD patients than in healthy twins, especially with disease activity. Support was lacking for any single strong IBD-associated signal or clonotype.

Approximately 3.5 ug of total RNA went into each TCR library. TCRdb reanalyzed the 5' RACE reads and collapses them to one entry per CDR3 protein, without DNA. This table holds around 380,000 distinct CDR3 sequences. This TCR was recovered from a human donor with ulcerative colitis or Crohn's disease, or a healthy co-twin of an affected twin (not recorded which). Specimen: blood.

CDR3 sequence: CASGGVNTGELFF. This chain uses TRBV6-1 with TRBJ2-2; with no DNA, the TCRdb D assignment of TRBD1 cannot be verified. There are 13 residues in the CDR3. Germline V CDR1 and CDR2: MNHNS, SASEGT.